The next 25 T cell receptor beta chains were all read from a single sample in a study of long-term antiretroviral therapy in people with HIV (dated by TCRdb to about 2022). The immunoSEQ hsTCRB v3.0 assay was used at survey level resolution for TRB variable region sequencing. The clones in this table, taken by TCRdb from immuneACCESS, are in-frame only. Not every clone is retained; where verified, under half of the shortfall comes from an unresolved V gene, and the cause of the rest is unknown. In all, the sample holds tens of thousands of clones, and roughly 87% of those were seen once. Together, the top ten hold 5.5% of the sample. The sequenced sample was unsorted PBMCs, obtained 1.1 years before starting antiretroviral therapy. These receptors were obtained from a woman aged 25 to 39 with HIV.

The count of this clone is one. CDR3 sequence (DNA): TGTGCCAGCAGTTCCCTCCTTAGCGGGGGGCCTTATGAGCAGTTCTTC. Translation: CASSSLLSGGPYEQFF. The chain links TRBV5-6 to TRBJ2-1; 10 bases fit TRBD2. There are 16 residues in the CDR3. The ends lost 5 bases at V and 8 bases at J; junction bases unmatched: 13. The germline V gene encodes CDR1 SGHDT and CDR2 YYEEEE. Variable domain in full (rest from reference TRBV5-6 and TRBJ2-1): DAGVTQSPTHLIKTRGQQVTLRCSPKSGHDTVSWYQQALGQGPQFIFQYYEEEERQRGNFPDRFSGHQFPNYSSELNVNALLLGDSALYLCASSSLLSGGPYEQFFGPGTRLTVL.

This clone was seen once. J is TRBJ2-6 and V is TRBV4-1; D is perhaps TRBD2 (6 bases). CDR1 is MGHRA and CDR2 is YSYEKL in the germline V gene. V shed 4 bases and J shed 1 base, with 11 bases lying between them. CDR3 length: 16 residues. The CDR3 loop reads CASSPWGVSGANVLTF. CDR3 nucleotide sequence: TGCGCCAGCAGCCCGTGGGGGGTATCTGGGGCCAACGTCCTGACTTTC.

The J gene is TRBJ1-1, the V gene TRBV2; D is perhaps TRBD1 (5 bases). In germline, CDR1 is SNHLY, CDR2 FYNNEI. Trimming left V 5 bases short and J 0 bases short, with 10 bases between. CDR3 length equals 14 residues. The CDR3 reads CASSKQELNTEAFF. The CDR3 DNA reads as TGTGCCAGCAGTAAACAGGAATTGAACACTGAAGCTTTCTTT.

The chain carries TRBV6-1 and TRBJ2-7; 7 bases match TRBD1. J lost 4 bases, V lost 3 bases, and 9 bases had no gene match. CDR3 size: 15 residues. Germline values: CDR1 MNHNS, CDR2 SASEGT. The CDR3 loop is CASSETGTGKYEQYV. The CDR3 DNA follows: TGTGCCAGCAGTGAGACAGGGACCGGCAAATACGAGCAGTACGTC.

This clone showed up just a few times. The genes are TRBV2 and TRBJ1-2; D not resolved. The CDR3 is 11 amino acids. Trimming removed 3 bases from V and 4 bases from J, with 3 bases in between. Germline CDR1 SNHLY, CDR2 FYNNEI. CDR3 loop: CASSDSYGYTF. The CDR3, as DNA: TGTGCCAGCAGTGACTCCTATGGCTACACCTTC.

This clone occurred a few times. The chain joins TRBV6-5 to TRBJ1-5; D possibly corresponds to TRBD1 (6 bases). This CDR3 has 13 residues. Trimming pared 1 base from V and 5 bases from J, leaving 6 bases between. CDR1 MNHEY and CDR2 SVGAGI come from the germline V gene. Here the CDR3 DNA reads TGTGCCAGCAGTTACTACAGGGATCAGCCCCAGCATTTT. As protein: CASSYYRDQPQHF.

The chain employs TRBV9 and TRBJ1-4, with TRBD1 as a possible D gene (6 bases). Germline CDR1 is SGDLS and CDR2 is YYNGEE. The CDR3 has 14 residues. V gave up 3 bases and J gave up 5 bases, with 11 bases separating them. CDR3 DNA sequence: TGTGCCAGCAGCGCGGACAGACTAAATGAAAAACTGTTTTTT. Its translation is CASSADRLNEKLFF.

In this sample, this clone turned up a few times. The rearrangement joins TRBV7-9 to TRBJ1-1; no firm D call. The V gene's germline CDR1 is SEHNR and CDR2 FQNEAQ (reference sequence). The CDR3 contains 16 residues. Trimming removed 4 bases at V and 1 base at J, with 16 bases between. CDR3 sequence: CASSSGSSPWNTEAFF. CDR3 bases: TGTGCCAGCAGCTCTGGGTCCTCCCCCTGGAACACTGAAGCTTTCTTT.

The rearrangement joins TRBV18 to TRBJ2-7, with TRBD1 matching over 8 bases. The CDR3 runs to 14 residues. Germline values: CDR1 KGHSH, CDR2 LQKENI. V lost 5 bases and J lost 2; bases outside the gene matches: 5. CDR3 amino acids: CASSSDRGPYEQYF. CDR3 nucleotide sequence: TGTGCCAGCTCATCCGACAGGGGCCCCTACGAGCAGTACTTC.

This chain uses TRBV6-5 with TRBJ1-1; the D is unclear. Germline V gene data show CDR1 as MNHEY and CDR2 as SVGAGI. The V end was cut by 7 bases, the J end by 5 bases, with 17 bases between. The CDR3 is 14 amino acids. The CDR3 DNA reads as TGTGCCAGCAAGGTTGTAGGTGGCGGGACTGAAGCTTTCTTT. This sequence encodes CASKVVGGGTEAFF.

This chain links TRBV11-2 with TRBJ1-1, with unresolved D. The germline V and J ends were trimmed by 3 bases and 3 bases, with 11 bases remaining between them. This CDR3 has 14 amino acids. In germline, CDR1 is SGHAT, CDR2 FQNNGV. The CDR3 DNA follows: TGTGCCAGCAGCTTTGACGGTCTGGACACTGAAGCTTTCTTT. It encodes CASSFDGLDTEAFF.

The rearrangement uses TRBV6-5 and TRBJ1-2; weak D call: TRBD1 (5 bases). Trimming took off 2 bases at V and 8 bases at J, with 12 bases between the two ends. CDR1 MNHEY and CDR2 SVGAGI come from the germline V gene. The CDR3 spans 13 residues. The CDR3 nucleotides read TGTGCCAGCAGTTACACCCGCCGGGGGGGCTACACCTTC. Amino acids: CASSYTRRGGYTF.

The chain links TRBV13 to TRBJ2-1; 7 bases are shared with TRBD1. Germline V gene data show CDR1 as PRHDT and CDR2 as FYEKMQ (reference sequence). V lost 3 bases to trimming and J lost 6 bases; unmatched junction nucleotides: 5. The CDR3 is 14 residues long. In DNA form, the CDR3 reads TGTGCCAGCAGCTTCCGGACAGGAGGCAATGAGCAGTTCTTC. Translated: CASSFRTGGNEQFF.

The chain has TRBV4-1 and TRBJ2-7; D is possibly TRBD1 (5 bases). The CDR3 runs 12 residues. Germline-derived CDR1 and CDR2 are MGHRA and YSYEKL. V lost 0 bases to trimming and J lost 11 bases, with 11 bases between them. CDR3: CASSQDPGNKYF. The CDR3 nucleotides read TGCGCCAGCAGCCAAGATCCAGGGAACAAGTACTTC.

The chain combines TRBV4-1 with TRBJ2-3; maybe TRBD2 (6 bases). The CDR3 consists of 15 residues. Germline lookup yields CDR1 MGHRA and CDR2 YSYEKL. V lost 2 bases to trimming and J lost 6 bases, with 15 bases between them. Here the CDR3 DNA reads TGCGCCAGCAGCCAATTGGGACTCCCAAGTGATACGCAGTATTTT. Encoded protein: CASSQLGLPSDTQYF.

The chain is built from TRBV30 and TRBJ1-1; D is ambiguous. Germline values: CDR1 GTSNPN, CDR2 SVGIG (reference sequence). CDR3 length: 16 residues. The V and J ends lost 0 bases and 1 base respectively, with 15 bases between them. The DNA of the CDR3 is TGTGCCTGGAGTGTACTTAACCGACCGGGGAACACTGAAGCTTTCTTT. Translated, it gives CAWSVLNRPGNTEAFF.

CDR3 in DNA: TGTGCCAGCTCACCGGCCGACAGGGCCCGGACGGTGGGGACCATATATTTT. This codes for CASSPADRARTVGTIYF. V usage is TRBV18 and J usage is TRBJ1-3, with 7 nucleotides matching TRBD1. CDR1 is KGHSH and CDR2 is LQKENI in the germline V gene. The V gene end was trimmed by 3 bases and the J gene end by 10 bases; junction bases not matched to a gene: 18. The length of the CDR3 is 17 residues.

V and J are TRBV6-5 and TRBJ2-7, with 10 bases identical to TRBD2. The germline V gene has CDR1 MNHEY and CDR2 SVGAGI. This CDR3 has 15 amino acids. Germline trimming cut 0 bases from V and 5 bases from J; bases unmatched to any gene: 4. CDR3 protein: CASSYSSGGPHEQYV. In nucleotides, the CDR3 is TGTGCCAGCAGTTACTCTAGCGGGGGGCCCCACGAGCAGTACGTC.

This clone was recorded a few times. The CDR3 nucleotides read TGTGCCAGCAACCGGGACAGTGATTCACCCCTCCACTTT. It codes for CASNRDSDSPLHF. This chain links TRBV6-5 with TRBJ1-6; 7 nucleotides agree with TRBD1. The CDR3 has 13 residues. Germline CDR1 reads MNHEY; CDR2 reads SVGAGI. With 7 bases clipped from V and 8 bases from J, the junction kept 5 bases outside the gene matches.

This chain links TRBV6-1 with TRBJ2-7; unclear D gene. The germline V gene has CDR1 MNHNS and CDR2 SASEGT. This CDR3 region has 11 residues. Trimming cost V 4 bases and J 7 bases, with 8 bases left between them. This chain's CDR3 is CASSGAGEQYF. For the CDR3, the DNA is TGTGCCAGCAGTGGCGCTGGGGAGCAGTACTTC.

The chain has TRBV19 and TRBJ1-5, with unresolved D. CDR3 size: 13 residues. Germline V gene lookup returns CDR1 LNHDA and CDR2 SQIVND (reference sequence). Trimming took off 8 bases at V and 0 bases at J, with 8 bases between the two ends. The CDR3 sequence is CASQTSSNQPQHF. CDR3 DNA: TGTGCCAGTCAGACATCTAGCAATCAGCCCCAGCATTTT.

This chain links TRBV1 with TRBJ2-7; the table assigns TRBD2, which was not confirmed against the DNA. TRBV1 corresponds to a pseudogene. The CDR3 is 17 residues long. CDR3 nucleotides: TGCACCAGCGGACGCGGGACTAGCGGGGGGGCGTCGTACGAGCAGTACTTC. It is translated as CTSGRGTSGGASYEQYF.

The chain joins TRBV27 to TRBJ2-2; a possible D gene is TRBD1 (6 bases). The CDR3 loop spans 14 amino acids. With 6 bases removed from V and 7 bases from J, the gap between germline ends came to 15 bases. Germline V gives CDR1 MNHEY, CDR2 SMNVEV (reference sequence). The CDR3 DNA reads as TGTGCCAGCAGATTCCAGGGGTTAGGCGGGGAGCTGTTTTTT. Amino acids: CASRFQGLGGELFF.

This chain joins TRBV19 and TRBJ1-4; TRBD1 is a possible D gene (5 bases). Trimming removed 7 bases from V and 5 bases from J, with 11 bases in between. CDR3 length equals 13 residues. In germline, CDR1 is LNHDA, CDR2 SQIVND (reference sequence). The CDR3 nucleotides are TGTGCCAGTACAGGGCCAGCGAATGAAAAACTGTTTTTT. This gives the protein CASTGPANEKLFF.

This rearrangement joins TRBV15 to TRBJ1-2; D uncertain. This CDR3 is built from 12 residues. From germline, CDR1 is LNHNV and CDR2 YYDKDF (reference sequence). V was clipped by 0 bases and J by 9 bases, with 8 bases between them. Written as DNA, the CDR3 is TGTGCCACCAGCAGAGATACTACAAGCTACACCTTC. Translated: CATSRDTTSYTF.